The T cell receptor (beta chain) under discussion was sequenced for a study of T-cell memory formation after mild COVID-19. Background on the study: TCR clusters were mostly donor specific. Study-level points and caveats: Day 15 to 85 contractors were CD4/CD8 balanced; later expanders leaned CD4+. Researchers report contracting CD4+ clones mostly in CM and EM, with CD8+ clones in EMRA.

CDR1 is MDHEN and CDR2 is SYDVKM in the germline V gene. This CDR3 contains 16 residues. V lost 6 bases, J lost 10 bases, and 22 bases lay in between. Comments on this clonotype: Its antigen remains unknown.

TCRdb fed the 5' RACE reads into MiXCR, producing one record per CDR3 protein. The sample shows over 500,000 distinct CDR3 sequences, roughly 17% of them seen only once. The origin of this receptor is an adult woman who had mild COVID-19 (a few samples of this study predate the infection). Cell type and time point are not known. Input material: PBMCs or a T cell subset sorted from them (not recorded which). The chain uses TRBV28 and TRBJ1-6; maybe TRBD1 (6 bases). DNA for the CDR3: TGTGCCAGCAGGTCTTCGTTGCAGGGGCCGGTCTCACCCCTCCACTTT. Residues: CASRSSLQGPVSPLHF.